This T cell receptor beta chain was captured by sequencing in a study of cytomegalovirus exposure and HLA in healthy donors. On the study more broadly: The roughly 130 validation repertoires used the same platform as the approximately 700 first-cohort repertoires (as reported by a later analysis).

The assay was immunoSEQ multiplex PCR, and TCRdb's table has in-frame clones only and misses some. The repertoire holds tens of thousands of clones, with about 95% as singletons. The CDR3 is 14 amino acids. V shed 3 bases, J shed 6 bases, and the junction held 6 bases outside the gene matches. The V gene's germline CDR1 is SGHAT and CDR2 FQDESV (reference sequence). This sequence originates from a man aged 18 to 30 in good health and CMV-seronegative. V gene TRBV11-1 combines with J gene TRBJ1-1; 8 positions match TRBD1. Source material: PBMCs. CDR3 DNA: TGTGCCAGCAGCTTTGGACGGACAGGGTCTGAAGCTTTCTTT. This codes for CASSFGRTGSEAFF.